This TCR beta chain stems from a study of Graves' ophthalmopathy and Graves' hyperthyroidism. In germline, CDR1 is MNHNS, CDR2 SASEGT. CDR3 length: 13 amino acids. J lost 7 bases, V lost 8 bases, and 5 bases had no gene match. This clonotype was counted at least ten times. Transcripts of RNA were the source for amplifying TCR beta CDR3 regions. HTBI primers primed a first-round RT-PCR, and a second-round multiplex PCR followed. TCRdb re-called the multiplex PCR reads with MiXCR, one entry per CDR3 protein. This sample has 350,000 to 400,000 distinct CDR3 sequences, with about a sixth found just once. The gene calls are TRBV6-1 and TRBJ1-6, with TRBD1 matching over 7 bases. This TCR came from a young woman with Graves' ophthalmopathy. The sample consisted of peripheral blood. CDR3 DNA: TGTGCCAGCCGGGACAGCTTAAATTCACCCCTCCACTTT. This gives the protein CASRDSLNSPLHF.